This T cell receptor beta chain was found in a study of cytomegalovirus exposure and HLA in healthy donors. Study at large: The approximately 110 validation repertoires used a platform that matched the one used for the approximately 700 first-cohort repertoires, as a later analysis reported.

To note about this clone: No antigen is known for it.

Whole-study results and caveats: The study put 150 to 200 TCR beta chains on its list as cytomegalovirus-associated.

Trimming removed 8 bases from V and 0 bases from J; junction bases left unmatched: 11. The CDR3 totals 18 residues. The germline gives CDR1 MDHEN, CDR2 SYDVKM. Only in-frame clones appear in the TCRdb table, and some are missing; sequencing was by immunoSEQ multiplex PCR. This table holds tens of thousands of clones, around 92% found once. Sequenced material: PBMCs. The V call is TRBV28, the J call TRBJ2-4; 12 nucleotides align to TRBD1. This receptor was taken from a woman aged 18-29 years in good health and CMV-seronegative. CDR3 loop: CASYRSGQGALAKNIQYF. In nucleotides, the CDR3 is TGTGCCAGCTATAGGTCGGGACAGGGGGCCCTAGCCAAAAACATTCAGTACTTC.